This paragraph covers one T cell receptor (beta chain) sequence. The record originates from a study of technical replicates of blood from several donors. Germline V gene data show CDR1 as MNHEY and CDR2 as SVGAGI. V shed 5 bases and J 9 bases; nucleotides not matched to a gene: 7. This CDR3 is built from 14 residues. The protocol was immunoSEQ multiplex PCR, while the TCRdb copy is restricted to in-frame clones and leaves out a portion. The table has 65,000 to 80,000 clones, nearly 95% seen once. Material: T cells isolated from PBMCs. The chain is built from TRBV6-5 and TRBJ2-1; 10 bases are shared with TRBD2. This clonotype was sampled from a human donor in good health. CDR3 nucleotide sequence: TGTGCCAGCAGTGCGAGCGGGAGGGGGAGTGAGCAGTTCTTC. Its translation is CASSASGRGSEQFF.